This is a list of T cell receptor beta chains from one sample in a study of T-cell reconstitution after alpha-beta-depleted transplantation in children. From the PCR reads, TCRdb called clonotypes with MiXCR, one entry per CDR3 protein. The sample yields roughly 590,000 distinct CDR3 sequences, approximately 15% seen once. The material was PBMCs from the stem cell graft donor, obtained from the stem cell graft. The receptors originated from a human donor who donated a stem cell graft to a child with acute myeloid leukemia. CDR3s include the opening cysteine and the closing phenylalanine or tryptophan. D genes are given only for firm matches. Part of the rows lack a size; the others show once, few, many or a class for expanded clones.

CASSAGGLATDTQYF TGTGCCAGCAGTGCGGGGGGACTGGCCACAGATACGCAGTATTTT TRBV7-2 TRBD2 15 - TRBJ2-3
CASRDFKGSGNTIYF TGTGCCAGCAGGGATTTTAAAGGCTCTGGAAACACCATATATTTT TRBV27 - 15 many TRBJ1-3
CSARNPAGSYEQYF TGCAGTGCTCGAAACCCAGCGGGGTCCTACGAGCAGTACTTC TRBV20-1 TRBD2 14 many TRBJ2-7
CAVRDSSNQPQHF TGTGCCGTGAGGGACAGCAGCAATCAGCCCCAGCATTTT TRBV6-2/TRBV6-3 TRBD1 13 - TRBJ1-5
CSARVRELQDIQYF TGCAGTGCTAGAGTACGGGAGTTACAGGACATTCAGTACTTC TRBV20-1 - 14 many TRBJ2-4
CASSYRDGLEAFF TGTGCCAGCAGTTACAGAGACGGCCTTGAAGCTTTCTTT TRBV6-2/TRBV6-3 - 13 - TRBJ1-1
CASSLILVEGNEQYF TGTGCCAGCAGTTTAATCCTGGTGGAGGGCAACGAGCAGTACTTC TRBV12-3/TRBV12-4 - 15 many TRBJ2-7
CASSLGGTGIYGYTF TGTGCCAGCAGTTTAGGTGGGACAGGGATCTATGGCTACACCTTC TRBV12-3/TRBV12-4 TRBD1 15 few TRBJ1-2
CSVLPGDIGELFF TGCAGCGTACTACCTGGGGACATCGGGGAGCTGTTTTTT TRBV29-1 - 13 many TRBJ2-2
CSAPPRQKNTEAFF TGCAGTGCCCCCCCTAGACAGAAGAACACTGAAGCTTTCTTT TRBV20-1 - 14 many TRBJ1-1
CASSSGLGEYNEQFF TGTGCCAGCAGCTCCGGACTAGGGGAATACAATGAGCAGTTCTTC TRBV7-9 TRBD2 15 - TRBJ2-1
CSVLSGGAGSNQPQHF TGCAGTGTCCTGTCTGGGGGGGCCGGTAGCAATCAGCCCCAGCATTTT TRBV20-1 - 16 many TRBJ1-5
CSAGAGDNYGYTF TGCAGCGCCGGGGCTGGGGACAACTATGGCTACACCTTC TRBV29-1 - 13 many TRBJ1-2
CSARDRGGGNQPQHF TGCAGTGCTAGAGATCGTGGAGGAGGCAATCAGCCCCAGCATTTT TRBV20-1 - 15 many TRBJ1-5
CSANSVLRQAGIRNSPLHF TGCAGTGCTAACTCGGTACTGAGACAGGCGGGAATTAGGAATTCACCCCTCCACTTT TRBV20-1 - 19 many TRBJ1-6
CSVTGVNYNEQFF TGCAGCGTAACAGGGGTTAACTACAATGAGCAGTTCTTC TRBV29-1 TRBD1 13 many TRBJ2-1
CSAWTGSNQPQHF TGCAGTGCTTGGACAGGGTCCAATCAGCCCCAGCATTTT TRBV20-1 TRBD1 13 many TRBJ1-5
CSASESNEQFF TGCAGTGCCTCCGAGTCAAATGAGCAGTTCTTC TRBV20-1 - 11 many TRBJ2-1
CASSPQLGRDEQFF TGTGCCAGCTCACCACAACTGGGGCGCGATGAGCAGTTCTTC TRBV18 - 14 - TRBJ2-1
CATSVQGSHDEQFF TGTGCCACCAGTGTACAGGGATCGCATGATGAGCAGTTCTTC TRBV24-1 - 14 many TRBJ2-1
CSAWTGDSNQPQHF TGCAGTGCTTGGACAGGCGATAGCAATCAGCCCCAGCATTTT TRBV20-1 TRBD1 14 many TRBJ1-5
CASTFLLTGTQYF TGTGCCAGCACTTTCCTACTCACGGGTACGCAGTATTTT TRBV12-3/TRBV12-4 - 13 - TRBJ2-3
CSVSDEVWQPQHF TGCAGCGTTTCGGACGAGGTGTGGCAGCCCCAGCATTTT TRBV29-1 - 13 many TRBJ1-5
CASSVTQMQETQYF TGTGCCAGCAGCGTGACGCAGATGCAAGAGACCCAGTACTTC TRBV9 - 14 few TRBJ2-5
CASSQAQGGHTGELFF TGCGCCAGCAGCCAAGCACAGGGAGGTCACACCGGGGAGCTGTTTTTT TRBV4-1 - 16 - TRBJ2-2
CASSQAQGLTGANVLTF TGCGCCAGCAGCCAAGCGCAGGGCCTAACTGGGGCCAACGTCCTGACTTTC TRBV4-1 - 17 few TRBJ2-6
CASSSVMDSPLHF TGTGCCAGCAGCTCCGTGATGGATTCACCCCTCCACTTT TRBV7-2 - 13 - TRBJ1-6
CSARVQPNTEAFF TGCAGTGCTAGAGTACAGCCGAACACTGAAGCTTTCTTT TRBV20-1 - 13 many TRBJ1-1
CSAPARGVWNTEAFF TGCAGTGCCCCCGCCCGCGGAGTCTGGAACACTGAAGCTTTCTTT TRBV20-1 - 15 many TRBJ1-1
CASSSQYRGSEAFF TGCGCCAGCAGCAGTCAATACAGGGGCTCTGAAGCTTTCTTT TRBV5-1 TRBD1 14 - TRBJ1-1
CASSLGVAGVPYEQYF TGTGCCAGCAGCTTAGGGGTAGCGGGGGTCCCCTACGAGCAGTACTTC TRBV7-2 TRBD2 16 many TRBJ2-7
CASSLGPIDYNEQFF TGCGCCAGCAGCTTGGGGCCGATAGATTACAATGAGCAGTTCTTC TRBV5-1 - 15 few TRBJ2-1
CASSTLGDYGYTF TGCGCCAGCAGCACACTCGGGGACTATGGCTACACCTTC TRBV5-1 - 13 - TRBJ1-2
CASTFPGTPGGYTF TGTGCCAGCACCTTCCCCGGGACGCCCGGTGGCTACACCTTC TRBV6-2/TRBV6-3 - 14 few TRBJ1-2
CASSWTTFTYNEQFF TGTGCCAGCAGCTGGACTACCTTCACCTACAATGAGCAGTTCTTC TRBV7-9 - 15 few TRBJ2-1
CATSDRRTNTGELFF TGTGCCACCAGTGACCGGAGGACGAACACCGGGGAGCTGTTTTTT TRBV24-1 - 15 - TRBJ2-2
CASSISTGTYGYTF TGTGCCAGTAGTATCTCGACAGGCACCTATGGCTACACCTTC TRBV19 - 14 - TRBJ1-2
CASSPRLTGGGETQYF TGTGCCAGCAGCCCCCGGTTAACAGGGGGCGGAGAGACCCAGTACTTC TRBV7-6 TRBD1 16 - TRBJ2-5
CASSAIDRSTNEKLFF TGTGCCAGCAGCGCCATTGACAGGTCAACTAATGAAAAACTGTTTTTT TRBV9 - 16 - TRBJ1-4
CASTSDREANTEAFF TGTGCCAGCACCTCTGACAGGGAGGCGAACACTGAAGCTTTCTTT TRBV25-1 TRBD1 15 - TRBJ1-1
CSARDSKGQWEPLHGYTF TGCAGTGCTAGAGATAGTAAGGGACAGTGGGAGCCCCTTCATGGCTACACCTTC TRBV20-1 TRBD1 18 many TRBJ1-2
CASSSSGRRETQYF TGTGCCAGCAGCTCCTCGGGGCGCCGAGAGACCCAGTACTTC TRBV7-2 - 14 few TRBJ2-5
CSAQREGEKLFF TGCAGCGCCCAACGGGAGGGAGAAAAACTGTTTTTT TRBV29-1 - 12 - TRBJ1-4
CASSQGDRGGKLFF TGTGCCAGCAGCCAGGGAGACAGGGGTGGAAAACTGTTTTTT TRBV12-3/TRBV12-4 TRBD1 14 - TRBJ1-4
CSARAMQLGQETQYF TGCAGTGCTAGAGCTATGCAGCTAGGGCAAGAGACCCAGTACTTC TRBV20-1 - 15 many TRBJ2-5
CASSSPYREEDEQFF TGTGCCAGCAGTTCTCCGTACCGGGAGGAGGATGAGCAGTTCTTC TRBV5-6 TRBD2 15 - TRBJ2-1
CSAGTVNTEAFF TGCAGTGCGGGGACAGTGAACACTGAAGCTTTCTTT TRBV20-1 TRBD1 12 many TRBJ1-1
CASSSFSGGDADTQYF TGTGCCAGCAGCTCTTTTAGCGGGGGGGACGCAGATACGCAGTATTTT TRBV5-5 TRBD2 16 few TRBJ2-3
CASSRGTGETEAFF TGCGCCAGCAGCCGTGGGACAGGGGAAACTGAAGCTTTCTTT TRBV5-1 TRBD1 14 - TRBJ1-1
CASSSHASGEDTQYF TGTGCCAGCAGTAGTCATGCTAGCGGCGAAGATACGCAGTATTTT TRBV27 TRBD2 15 few TRBJ2-3
CSAGDRGEQYF TGCAGCGCCGGGGACAGGGGCGAGCAGTACTTC TRBV29-1 TRBD1 11 - TRBJ2-7